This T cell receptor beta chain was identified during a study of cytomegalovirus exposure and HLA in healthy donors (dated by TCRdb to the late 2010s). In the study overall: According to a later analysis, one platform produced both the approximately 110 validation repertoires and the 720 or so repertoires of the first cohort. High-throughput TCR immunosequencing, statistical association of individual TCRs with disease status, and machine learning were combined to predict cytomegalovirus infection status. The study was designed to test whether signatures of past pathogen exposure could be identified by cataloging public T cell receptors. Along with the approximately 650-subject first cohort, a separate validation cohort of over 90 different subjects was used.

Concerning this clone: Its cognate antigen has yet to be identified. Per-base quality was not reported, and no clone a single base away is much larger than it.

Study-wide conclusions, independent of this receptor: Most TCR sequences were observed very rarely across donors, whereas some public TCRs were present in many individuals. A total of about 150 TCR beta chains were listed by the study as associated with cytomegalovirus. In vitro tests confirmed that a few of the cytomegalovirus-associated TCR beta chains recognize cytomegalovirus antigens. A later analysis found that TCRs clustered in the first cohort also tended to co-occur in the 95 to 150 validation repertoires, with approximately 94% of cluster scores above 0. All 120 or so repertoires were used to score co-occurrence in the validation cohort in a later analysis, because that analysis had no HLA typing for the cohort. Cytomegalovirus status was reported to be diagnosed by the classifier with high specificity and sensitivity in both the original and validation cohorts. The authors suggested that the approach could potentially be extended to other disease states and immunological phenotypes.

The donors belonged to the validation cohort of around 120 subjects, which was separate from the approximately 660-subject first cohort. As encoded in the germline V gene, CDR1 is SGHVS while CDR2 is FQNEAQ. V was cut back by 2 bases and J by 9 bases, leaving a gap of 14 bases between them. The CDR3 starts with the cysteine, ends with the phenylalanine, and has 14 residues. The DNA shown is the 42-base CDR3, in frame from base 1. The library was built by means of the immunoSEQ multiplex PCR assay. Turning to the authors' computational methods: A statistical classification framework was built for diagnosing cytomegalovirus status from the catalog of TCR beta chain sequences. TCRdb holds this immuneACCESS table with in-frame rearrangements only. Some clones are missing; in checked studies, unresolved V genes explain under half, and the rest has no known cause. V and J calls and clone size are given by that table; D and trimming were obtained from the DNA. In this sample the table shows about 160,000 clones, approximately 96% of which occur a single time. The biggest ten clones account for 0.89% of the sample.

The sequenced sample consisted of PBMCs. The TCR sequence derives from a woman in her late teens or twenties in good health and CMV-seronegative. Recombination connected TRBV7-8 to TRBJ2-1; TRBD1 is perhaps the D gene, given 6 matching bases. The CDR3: CASSLTPQGGEQFF. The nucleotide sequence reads TGTGCCAGCAGCTTAACCCCACAGGGCGGTGAGCAGTTCTTC. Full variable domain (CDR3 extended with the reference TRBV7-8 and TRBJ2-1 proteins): GAGVSQSPRYKVAKRGQDVALRCDPISGHVSLFWYQQALGQGPEFLTYFQNEAQLDKSGLPSDRFFAERPEGSVSTLKIQRTQQEDSAVYLCASSLTPQGGEQFFGPGTRLTVL.